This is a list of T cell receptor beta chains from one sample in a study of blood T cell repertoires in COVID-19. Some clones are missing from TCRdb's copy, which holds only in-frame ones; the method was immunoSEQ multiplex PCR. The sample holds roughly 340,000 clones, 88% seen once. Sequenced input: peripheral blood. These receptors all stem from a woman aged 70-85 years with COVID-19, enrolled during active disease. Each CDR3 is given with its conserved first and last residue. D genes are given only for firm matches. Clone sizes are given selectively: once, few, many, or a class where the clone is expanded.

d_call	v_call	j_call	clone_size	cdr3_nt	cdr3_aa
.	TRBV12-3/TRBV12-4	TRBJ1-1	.	TGTGCCAGCAGTTTTTCCGGGAACACTGAAGCTTTCTTT	CASSFSGNTEAFF
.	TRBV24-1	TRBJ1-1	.	TGTGCCACCAGTGATTTCCGGACGGGGATTGAAGCTTTCTTT	CATSDFRTGIEAFF
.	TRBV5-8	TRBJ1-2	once	TGTGCCAGCAGCTTTGGGCTTCTTCACACCTTC	CASSFGLLHTF
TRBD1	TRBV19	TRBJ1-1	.	TGTGCCACCATGGACAGGGTGAACACTGAAGCTTTCTTT	CATMDRVNTEAFF
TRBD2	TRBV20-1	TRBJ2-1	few	TGCAGTGCTAGTCCTAGCGGGGGGGCTAATGAGCAGTTCTTC	CSASPSGGANEQFF
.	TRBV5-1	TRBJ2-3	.	TGCGCCAGCAGCTTGATTCTAAGCGCAGATACGCAGTATTTT	CASSLILSADTQYF
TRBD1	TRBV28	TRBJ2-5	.	TGTGCCAGCAGTCCAATGACAGGGGGCAAAGAGACCCAGTACTTC	CASSPMTGGKETQYF
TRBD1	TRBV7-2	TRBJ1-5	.	TGTGCCAGCAGCTTAAATCTCCAAGGGGGCGGGAGCAATCAGCCCCAGCATTTT	CASSLNLQGGGSNQPQHF
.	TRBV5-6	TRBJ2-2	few	TGTGCCAGCAGCCGTGTTTTCGACAGCGGGGAGCTGTTTTTT	CASSRVFDSGELFF
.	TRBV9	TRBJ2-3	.	TGTGCCAGCACCCCTACAGGGTCAGGAGCAGATACGCAGTATTTT	CASTPTGSGADTQYF
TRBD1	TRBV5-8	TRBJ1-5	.	TGTGCCAGCAGCCCCGTCATCCTAGGGGGCATTCAGCCCCAGCATTTT	CASSPVILGGIQPQHF
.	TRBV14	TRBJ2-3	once	TGTGCCAGCAGCCAAGTCGGCGACGCAGGGAGGCAAACAGATACGCAGTATTTT	CASSQVGDAGRQTDTQYF
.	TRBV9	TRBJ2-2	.	TGTGCCAGCAGCGTAGGCGGGGAGAACACCGGGGAGCTGTTTTTT	CASSVGGENTGELFF
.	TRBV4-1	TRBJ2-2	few	TGCGCCAGCAGCCAAGAAGGACAGAACACCGGGGAGCTGTTTTTT	CASSQEGQNTGELFF
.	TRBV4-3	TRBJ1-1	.	TGCGCCAGCAGCCAAGAGGGAGAGACCAACACTGAAGCTTTCTTT	CASSQEGETNTEAFF
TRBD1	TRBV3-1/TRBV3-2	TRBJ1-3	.	TGTGCCAGCAGCCAAGGACTGACAGGGGGCGCTGGAAACACCATATATTTT	CASSQGLTGGAGNTIYF
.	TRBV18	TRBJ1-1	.	TGTGCCAGCTCACCACTAGCCCACACTGAAGCTTTCTTT	CASSPLAHTEAFF
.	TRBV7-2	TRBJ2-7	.	TGTGCCAGCAGCCGTGGTAGGGGCTCCTACGAGCAGTACTTC	CASSRGRGSYEQYF
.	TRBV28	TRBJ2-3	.	TGTGCCAGCAGTTTACGGAGGGAGAGCACAGATACGCAGTATTTT	CASSLRRESTDTQYF
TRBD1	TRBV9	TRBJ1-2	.	TGTGCCAGCAGCGTAGCTGAGGGGAGTCGGCAGGGGGGCCCCTACACCTTC	CASSVAEGSRQGGPYTF
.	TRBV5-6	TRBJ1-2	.	TGTGCCAGCAGCTTACTTACCTCTAACTATGGCTACACCTTC	CASSLLTSNYGYTF
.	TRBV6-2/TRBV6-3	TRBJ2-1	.	TGTGCCAGCAGTTTGGGCAGGGTTAATGAGCAGTTCTTC	CASSLGRVNEQFF
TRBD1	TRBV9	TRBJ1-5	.	TGTGCCAGCAGCCCCGGGACAGGAAGCAATCAGCCCCAGCATTTT	CASSPGTGSNQPQHF
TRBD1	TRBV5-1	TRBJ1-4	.	TGCGCCAGCAGCTTCGGGACAGGGAGTGAAAAACTGTTTTTT	CASSFGTGSEKLFF
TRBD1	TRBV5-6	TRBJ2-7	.	TGTGCCAGCAGCTTTGGGACAGGGACTTACGAGCAGTACTTC	CASSFGTGTYEQYF
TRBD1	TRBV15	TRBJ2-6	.	TGTGCCATCAAAAGGGGGCGAGGGGCCAACGTCCTGACTTTC	CAIKRGRGANVLTF
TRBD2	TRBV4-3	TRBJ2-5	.	TGCGCCAGCAGCCAAGATTGGGGGGCCGGGGCGGGGGGTGCTAGGACCCAGTACTTC	CASSQDWGAGAGGARTQYF
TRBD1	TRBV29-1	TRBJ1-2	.	TGCAGCGTGGGACAACTGGACAGGGGCGATGGCTACACCTTC	CSVGQLDRGDGYTF
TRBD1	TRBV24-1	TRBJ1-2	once	TGTGCCACCAGTGACCCCAGGGGGGATGGTTATGGCTACACCTTC	CATSDPRGDGYGYTF
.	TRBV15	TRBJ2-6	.	TGTGCCACCAGCAGAGGGAGAAGCCCCTCTGGGGCCAACGTCCTGACTTTC	CATSRGRSPSGANVLTF
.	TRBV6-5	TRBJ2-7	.	TGTGCCAGCACCCACACCCAGGGTGGTCTCGAGCAGTACTTC	CASTHTQGGLEQYF
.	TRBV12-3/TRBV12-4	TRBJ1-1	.	TGTGCCAGCAGTTTGGAGCGTACTGAAGCTTTCTTT	CASSLERTEAFF
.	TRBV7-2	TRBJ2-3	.	TGTGCCAGCAGCTTAGGACTCGCCTACACAGATACGCAGTATTTT	CASSLGLAYTDTQYF
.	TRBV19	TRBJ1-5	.	TGTGCCAGTACTCAGGGAAATCAGCCCCAGCATTTT	CASTQGNQPQHF
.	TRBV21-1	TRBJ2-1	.	TGTGCCAGCAGCCGCTCCAGGGATTTCGATGAGCAGTTCTTC	CASSRSRDFDEQFF
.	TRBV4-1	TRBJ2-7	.	TGCGCCAGCAGCCAAGAAGTCGGGGAAAATCCCTACGAGCAGTACTTC	CASSQEVGENPYEQYF
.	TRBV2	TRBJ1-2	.	TGTGCCAGCAGTACCTTCCAGGGCCACTATGGCTACACCTTC	CASSTFQGHYGYTF
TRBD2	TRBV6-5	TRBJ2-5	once	TGTGCCAGCGCAGGCGGGGGGGCCGAGGAGACCCAGTACTTC	CASAGGGAEETQYF
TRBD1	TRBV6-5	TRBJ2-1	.	TGTGCCAGCAGTCCAAGGACAGGGGGCAATGAGCAGTTCTTC	CASSPRTGGNEQFF
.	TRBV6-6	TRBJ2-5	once	TGTGCCAGCAGTTACGAGGGCAGGGGTCAAGAGACCCAGTACTTC	CASSYEGRGQETQYF
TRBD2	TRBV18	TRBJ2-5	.	TGTGCCAGCTCACAATCACTAGCGGGGGCTAGCAGGCAAGAGACCCAGTACTTC	CASSQSLAGASRQETQYF
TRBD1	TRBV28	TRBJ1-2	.	TGTGCCAGCAGACCCGGACAGGGGGGTGGGAAAGGCTACACCTTC	CASRPGQGGGKGYTF
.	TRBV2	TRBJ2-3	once	TGTGCCAGCAGTGAAGGGGCCACAGATACGCAGTATTTT	CASSEGATDTQYF
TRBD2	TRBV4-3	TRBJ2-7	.	TGCGCCAGCAGCCAACAACTAGCGGGGGCCTACGAGCAGTACTTC	CASSQQLAGAYEQYF
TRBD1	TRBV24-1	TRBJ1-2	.	TGTGCCACCAGTGATTCAAGCCGGGACAGGGGGAATGGCTACACCTTC	CATSDSSRDRGNGYTF
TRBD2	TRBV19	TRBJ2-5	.	TGTGCCAGTAGGGTGGGACTAGCGGGAGAAGAGACCCAGTACTTC	CASRVGLAGEETQYF
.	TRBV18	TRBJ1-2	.	TGTGCCAGCTCACCAGGGCCGGGAAGCTATGGCTACACCTTC	CASSPGPGSYGYTF
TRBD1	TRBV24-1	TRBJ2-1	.	TGTGCCACCAGTGATTCTCCGGACAGGGGATACAATGAGCAGTTCTTC	CATSDSPDRGYNEQFF
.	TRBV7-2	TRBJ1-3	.	TGTGCCAGCAGCTCGGACAGAAACACCATATATTTT	CASSSDRNTIYF
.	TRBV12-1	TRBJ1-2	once	TGTGCCAGCAGCTTCTCAGGGGGTGGGAAAATTGGCTACACCTTC	CASSFSGGGKIGYTF